This entry lists 19 T cell receptor beta chains sequenced from one sample in a study of T cells after yellow fever vaccination. One entry per CDR3 protein, called by TCRdb with MiXCR from the 5' RACE reads. This table has 300,000 to 350,000 distinct CDR3 sequences, about 10% appearing once. Sequenced here: CD4+ T cells sorted from PBMCs, sampled 45 days after the yellow fever booster vaccination. Receptors originate from a man younger than 35 who received the YFV17D yellow fever vaccine.

The chain recombines TRBV4-1 with TRBJ1-1, with 8 bases aligning to TRBD1. V lost 3 bases to trimming and J lost 10 bases; unmatched junction nucleotides: 4. This CDR3 has 12 amino acids. The germline V gene encodes CDR1 MGHRA and CDR2 YSYEKL. The CDR3 DNA reads as TGCGCCAGCAGCCACGGACAGGGAGGAGCTTTCTTT. Amino acid sequence: CASSHGQGGAFF.

This chain uses TRBV18 with TRBJ2-3; 9 bases map to TRBD2. Unmatched junction bases numbered 8, after V lost 3 bases and J lost 4 bases. The length of the CDR3 is 16 residues. Per the germline V gene, CDR1 is KGHSH and CDR2 is LQKENI. CDR3 in amino acids: CASSPLGAGGADTQYF. CDR3 coding DNA: TGTGCCAGCTCACCCCTGGGAGCGGGGGGCGCAGATACGCAGTATTTT.

The V call is TRBV7-3, the J call TRBJ1-1; D call uncertain. This CDR3 has 13 amino acids. CDR1 is SGHTA, CDR2 FQGTGA, per germline. The ends were cut back, 5 bases at V and 3 bases at J, with 10 bases in the middle. CDR3 bases: TGTGCCAGCAGCCATATGAGGGACACTGAAGCTTTCTTT. Encoded protein: CASSHMRDTEAFF.

This chain joins TRBV5-4 and TRBJ1-2; 10 nucleotides match TRBD1. The CDR3 totals 15 residues. Trimming cost V 0 bases and J 2 bases; bases outside gene matches: 1. Germline V CDR1 and CDR2: SGHNT, YYREEE (reference sequence). The CDR3 here is CASSLGDRGNYGYTF. CDR3 DNA sequence: TGTGCCAGCAGCTTGGGGGACAGGGGAAACTATGGCTACACCTTC.

This clonotype was seen many times. The chain couples TRBV19 to TRBJ1-5; D is uncertain. Germline lookup yields CDR1 LNHDA and CDR2 SQIVND (reference sequence). The CDR3 length is 12 residues. Trimming stripped 8 bases from V and 4 bases from J, with 9 bases between. Here the CDR3 reads CASEAQNQPQHF. CDR3 nucleotide sequence: TGTGCCAGTGAGGCGCAAAATCAGCCCCAGCATTTT.

This clonotype was counted a few times. Compared with germline, one end of the junction differs, possibly owing to a read error. The V gene is TRBV6-6, the J gene TRBJ2-3; no firm D call. Looked up from germline, CDR1 is MNHNY and CDR2 is SVGAGI (reference sequence). The CDR3 is made up of 12 amino acids. CDR3: CASSYRLVNQSF. The CDR3 nucleotides read TGTGCCAGCAGTTATCGGTTAGTGAATCAGTCGTTT.

The chain uses TRBV9 and TRBJ1-5; TRBD1 might be the D (5 bases). Per germline, CDR1 SGDLS and CDR2 YYNGEE. Trimming left V 4 bases short and J 3 bases short, with 14 bases between. This CDR3 comprises 15 residues. The CDR3 protein is CASSNRDGLNQPQHF. As DNA, the CDR3 is TGTGCCAGCAGCAACCGGGACGGACTCAATCAGCCCCAGCATTTT.

In its sample, this clonotype was seen a few times. The chain employs TRBV5-1 and TRBJ2-7, with D maybe TRBD2 (5 bases). Trimming pared 7 bases from V and 3 bases from J, leaving 17 bases between. The germline CDR1 and CDR2 sequences are SGHRS and YFSETQ. The CDR3 length is 14 residues. This CDR3 reads CASYVGGRFYEQYF. For the CDR3, the DNA is TGCGCCAGCTATGTTGGTGGGAGATTCTACGAGCAGTACTTC.

The gene calls are TRBV5-8 and TRBJ2-1, with 9 bases matching TRBD2. CDR3 length equals 15 residues. Germline CDR1 reads SGHTS; CDR2 reads YDEGEE. Losses at the gene ends were 4 bases for V and 6 bases for J; bases not matched to a gene: 8. CDR3 in amino acids: CASSTLAGRGNEQFF. CDR3 DNA sequence: TGTGCCAGCAGCACTCTAGCGGGGCGGGGCAATGAGCAGTTCTTC.

V and J are TRBV9 and TRBJ1-1; no reliable D call. Trimming removed 5 bases from V and 0 bases from J, with 14 bases in between. Looked up from germline, CDR1 is SGDLS and CDR2 is YYNGEE. The CDR3 is made up of 15 amino acids. CDR3 DNA: TGTGCCAGCAGTGCCTGGCCAGCCATGAACACTGAAGCTTTCTTT. The encoded protein is CASSAWPAMNTEAFF.

The table lists this clonotype with a few counts. The chain recombines TRBV6-2 or TRBV6-3 with TRBJ2-3; TRBD2 agrees at 13 bases. This CDR3 is built from 14 residues. Per the germline V gene, CDR1 is MNHEY and CDR2 is SVGEGT. Trimming at V came to 8 bases and at J to 6 bases, leaving 5 bases not matched to a gene. This chain's CDR3 is CASVLAGGIDTQYF. The CDR3 nucleotides are TGTGCCAGCGTACTAGCGGGGGGGATCGATACGCAGTATTTT.

The genes are TRBV7-8 and TRBJ2-1; weak D call: TRBD1 (5 bases). The CDR3 extends over 15 amino acids. CDR1 SGHVS and CDR2 FQNEAQ come from the germline V gene. V gave up 2 bases and J gave up 3 bases, with 11 bases separating them. CDR3 residues: CASSLWTWLYNEQFF. Written as DNA, the CDR3 is TGTGCCAGCAGCTTATGGACATGGCTCTACAATGAGCAGTTCTTC.

This chain uses TRBV5-1 with TRBJ1-2; no firm D call. CDR3 length equals 11 residues. Germline CDR1 SGHRS, CDR2 YFSETQ. The ends were cut back, 5 bases at V and 4 bases at J, with 6 bases in the middle. The CDR3, as DNA: TGCGCCAGCAGTTCCTTCTATGGCTACACCTTC. Encoded protein: CASSSFYGYTF.

This clonotype is a singleton in its sample. The junction departs from the called germline gene at one end, perhaps through a read error. The chain combines TRBV11-1 with TRBJ2-5; D call uncertain. Per germline, CDR1 SGHAT and CDR2 FQDESV (reference sequence). The CDR3 has 12 amino acids. The CDR3: CASCFALGTQYF. CDR3 DNA sequence: TGTGCCAGCTGCTTTGCGCTTGGGACCCAGTACTTC.

This chain joins TRBV6-5 and TRBJ2-2, with D possibly matching TRBD2 (6 bases). The CDR3 has 15 amino acids. Trimming removed 5 bases from V and 2 bases from J, with 12 bases in between. Germline CDR1 reads MNHEY; CDR2 reads SVGAGI. The CDR3 sequence: CASSISGANTGELFF. CDR3 sequence (DNA): TGTGCCAGCAGTATATCGGGAGCTAACACCGGGGAGCTGTTTTTT.

This clonotype turned up a few times. This CDR3 reads CAWDRDSNTGELFF. The CDR3, as DNA: TGTGCCTGGGACAGGGACTCGAACACCGGGGAGCTGTTTTTT. V gene TRBV30 combines with J gene TRBJ2-2, with D possibly matching TRBD1 (7 bases). Germline loops: CDR1 GTSNPN, CDR2 SVGIG (reference sequence). The CDR3 length is 14 residues. V gave up 5 bases and J gave up 0 bases, with 10 bases separating them. Full variable domain (outside the CDR3, taken from reference TRBV30 and TRBJ2-2): SQTIHQWPATLVQPVGSPLSLECTVEGTSNPNLYWYRQAAGRGLQLLFYSVGIGQISSEVPQNLSASRPQDRQFILSSKKLLLSDSGFYLCAWDRDSNTGELFFGEGSRLTVL.

This clonotype was recorded a few times. V usage is TRBV7-9 and J usage is TRBJ2-5; 8 nucleotides line up with TRBD1. Trimming at V came to 8 bases and at J to 5 bases, leaving 7 bases not matched to a gene. The CDR3 contains 13 residues. The germline V gene encodes CDR1 SEHNR and CDR2 FQNEAQ (reference sequence). The CDR3 protein is CASETGGVETQYF. As DNA, the CDR3 is TGTGCCAGCGAAACAGGGGGAGTGGAGACCCAGTACTTC. The entire variable domain, with the rest obtained from reference TRBV7-9 and TRBJ2-5, is as follows: DTGVSQNPRHKITKRGQNVTFRCDPISEHNRLYWYRQTLGQGPEFLTYFQNEAQLEKSRLLSDRFSAERPKGSFSTLEIQRTEQGDSAMYLCASETGGVETQYFGPGTRLLVL.

The table lists this clonotype with a few counts. V and J are TRBV9 and TRBJ1-1; D unresolved. V lost 3 bases and J 1 base, leaving 7 bases between the germline ends. From germline, CDR1 is SGDLS and CDR2 YYNGEE. The CDR3 is made up of 13 amino acids. CDR3 sequence: CASSATANTEAFF. The CDR3 bases are TGTGCCAGCAGCGCCACAGCGAACACTGAAGCTTTCTTT.

The rearrangement joins TRBV2 to TRBJ2-3, with 8 bases aligning to TRBD2. The CDR3 is made up of 13 amino acids. The germline V gene has CDR1 SNHLY and CDR2 FYNNEI. V dropped 11 bases and J dropped 3; count of bases not matched to a gene: 7. The CDR3 region is CAESPSGTDTQYF. The CDR3 DNA follows: TGTGCCGAGAGCCCTAGCGGGACAGATACGCAGTATTTT.